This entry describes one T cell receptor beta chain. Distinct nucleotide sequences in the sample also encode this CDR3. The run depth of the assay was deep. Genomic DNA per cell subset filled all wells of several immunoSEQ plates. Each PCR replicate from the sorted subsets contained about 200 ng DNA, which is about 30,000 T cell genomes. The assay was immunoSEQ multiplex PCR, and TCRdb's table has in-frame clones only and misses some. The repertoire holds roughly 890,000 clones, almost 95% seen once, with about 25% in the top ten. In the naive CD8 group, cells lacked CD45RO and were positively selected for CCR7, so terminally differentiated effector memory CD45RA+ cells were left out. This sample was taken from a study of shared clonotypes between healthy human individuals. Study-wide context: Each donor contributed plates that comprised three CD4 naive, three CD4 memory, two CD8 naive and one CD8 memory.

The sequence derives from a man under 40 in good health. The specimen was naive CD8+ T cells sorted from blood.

The DNA of the CDR3 is TGTGCCAGCAGCGCCGGGACAGGGAACACTGAAGCTTTCTTT. Its protein product is CASSAGTGNTEAFF. The chain joins TRBV6-5 to TRBJ1-1; 8 nucleotides align to TRBD1. V lost 6 bases to trimming and J lost 1 base; unmatched junction nucleotides: 4. The CDR3 runs to 14 residues. Looked up from germline, CDR1 is MNHEY and CDR2 is SVGAGI.